The 30 T cell receptor beta chains below come from one sample, sequenced in a study of post-analysis software for immune sequencing data. General study findings and limits: Several TRBV segments (TRBV5-6, TRBV5-1 and TRBV20-1 among them) occurred more frequently in patients than in controls.

These receptors lack a known antigen. Unique molecular identifiers had been added to the TCR beta cDNA libraries. Each CDR3 protein gets one entry after TCRdb re-called the PCR reads with MiXCR. The sample yields 350,000 to 500,000 distinct CDR3 sequences, more than 30% seen once. The sample taken for sequencing was blood. The receptors stem from a girl aged 2-15 years with multiple sclerosis.

The chain joins TRBV19 to TRBJ2-1; tentatively, D is TRBD1 or TRBD2 (6 bases each). This CDR3 has 15 amino acids. Trimming took 5 bases from V and 4 from J, leaving 15 bases between them. CDR1 LNHDA and CDR2 SQIVND come from the germline V gene (reference sequence). This CDR3 is CASSRTQGGYNEQFF. In nucleotides, the CDR3 is TGTGCCAGTAGTCGGACCCAAGGGGGGTACAATGAGCAGTTCTTC.

The rearrangement uses TRBV24-1 and TRBJ2-3; D ambiguous. CDR1 is KGHDR, CDR2 SFDVKD, per germline. The CDR3 length is 13 residues. V lost 6 bases and J lost 1, with 7 bases in between. The CDR3: CATSSEGTDTQYF. Written as DNA, the CDR3 is TGTGCCACCAGTTCAGAGGGCACAGATACGCAGTATTTT.

The chain carries TRBV20-1 and TRBJ1-2; 10 bases line up with TRBD1. The CDR3 has 13 residues. V was clipped by 5 bases and J by 4 bases; unmatched bases: 4. Per the germline V gene, CDR1 is DFQATT and CDR2 is SNEGSKA (reference sequence). CDR3 sequence reads: CSADRGQGYGYTF. In DNA, the CDR3 is TGCAGTGCTGACAGGGGGCAGGGCTATGGCTACACCTTC.

The CDR3 region has the DNA TGTGCCAGCAGCTTAGCGCTAGCGGGAGCCTGGGTGGTTGATGAGCAGTTCTTC. Translating gives CASSLALAGAWVVDEQFF. V is TRBV7-2 and J is TRBJ2-1; TRBD2 matches at 10 bases. From germline, CDR1 is SGHTA and CDR2 FQGNSA. Germline trimming cut 0 bases from V and 8 bases from J; bases unmatched to any gene: 13. The CDR3 consists of 18 residues.

This chain joins TRBV5-1 and TRBJ1-6, with D possibly being TRBD1 (6 bases). CDR3 length equals 15 residues. Germline lookup yields CDR1 SGHRS and CDR2 YFSETQ. V dropped 5 bases and J dropped 3 bases, with 12 bases sitting between them. The CDR3 region has the DNA TGCGCCAGCAGTCAGGGGACCCGCTATAATTCACCCCTCCACTTT. Residues: CASSQGTRYNSPLHF. The whole variable domain, filled in from reference TRBV5-1 and TRBJ1-6, reads KAGVTQTPRYLIKTRGQQVTLSCSPISGHRSVSWYQQTPGQGLQFLFEYFSETQRNKGNFPGRFSGRQFSNSRSEMNVSTLELGDSALYLCASSQGTRYNSPLHFGNGTRLTVT.

In DNA, the CDR3 is TGTGCCAGCAGCCCGGGCCAGAATGAGCAGTTCTTC. Amino acids: CASSPGQNEQFF. This chain joins TRBV6-6 and TRBJ2-1; D is unresolved. CDR3 length: 12 amino acids. Germline V gives CDR1 MNHNY, CDR2 SVGAGI (reference sequence). Trimming shortened V by 6 bases and J by 7 bases, and 10 bases separated the two germline ends.

V and J are TRBV20-1 and TRBJ2-1; D possibly matches TRBD1 or TRBD2 (5 bases each). This CDR3 has 17 amino acids. The germline V gene has CDR1 DFQATT and CDR2 SNEGSKA (reference sequence). V lost 0 bases and J 8 bases, leaving 23 bases between the germline ends. CDR3 bases: TGCAGTGCTAGAGATGCCGGGGACGGGAAGAGGGGACATGAGCAGTTCTTC. This translates into CSARDAGDGKRGHEQFF.

With respect to this clonotype: Compared with germline, one end of the junction differs, possibly owing to a read error. The V call is TRBV4-3, the J call TRBJ2-6; D ambiguous. CDR3 length equals 18 residues. CDR1 and CDR2 from the germline V gene are LGHNA and YSLEER. The CDR3 protein is CASSQEGPLLSRANVLTF. CDR3 DNA sequence: TGCGCCAGCAGCCAAGAGGGCCCTTTACTCTCTAGGGCCAACGTCCTGACTTTC.

The genes are TRBV5-1 and TRBJ2-1; the D is unclear. This CDR3 is 11 amino acids long. The germline V gene has CDR1 SGHRS and CDR2 YFSETQ. V was trimmed by 4 bases and J by 8 bases, leaving 7 bases between them. CDR3 coding DNA: TGCGCCAGCAGCCTCGATCATGAGCAGTTCTTC. Amino acid sequence: CASSLDHEQFF.

The chain carries TRBV29-1 and TRBJ2-7; no clear D. The germline CDR1 and CDR2 sequences are SQVTM and ANQGSEA. CDR3 length equals 12 residues. Between the trimmed V and J ends, which lost 2 bases and 5 bases, there was a span of 10 bases. The CDR3 region is CSVESSRHEQYF. As DNA, the CDR3 is TGCAGCGTTGAATCTTCCCGGCACGAGCAGTACTTC.

This clonotype was counted a few times. One junction end does not reproduce the germline sequence, and a read error may be involved. The chain recombines TRBV4-3 with TRBJ1-2, with D perhaps matching TRBD1 (5 bases). CDR3 length equals 14 residues. Per the germline V gene, CDR1 is LGHNA and CDR2 is YSLEER. The CDR3 is CASSQDQGNYGYTF. CDR3 DNA: TGTGCCAGCAGCCAAGATCAGGGAAACTATGGCTACACCTTC.

The CDR3 sequence: CVIRTSGSNEQFF. The CDR3 nucleotides are TGCGTCATCCGGACTAGCGGGAGTAATGAGCAGTTCTTC. This rearrangement joins TRBV29-1 to TRBJ2-1; TRBD2 matches 13 bases. The CDR3 covers 13 residues. Germline V gene data show CDR1 as SQVTM and CDR2 as ANQGSEA.

The chain recombines TRBV5-6 with TRBJ2-1; D is undetermined. Germline CDR1 reads SGHDT; CDR2 reads YYEEEE. Trimming cost V 3 bases and J 0 bases, with 13 bases left between them. The CDR3 is 16 residues long. The CDR3 is CASSYTPAPSYNEQFF. The CDR3 nucleotides read TGTGCCAGCAGCTACACTCCGGCCCCCTCCTACAATGAGCAGTTCTTC.

This sequence joins TRBV3-1 and TRBJ2-1; TRBD1 aligns across 8 bases. Unmatched junction bases numbered 7, after V lost 1 base and J lost 8 bases. The CDR3 sequence is 15 residues long. The germline CDR1 and CDR2 sequences are LGHDT and YNNKEL (reference sequence). CDR3 protein: CASSQVQGAGDEQFF. The CDR3 bases are TGTGCCAGCAGCCAAGTTCAGGGGGCCGGGGATGAGCAGTTCTTC.

The V call is TRBV11-1, the J call TRBJ2-5; TRBD2 matches at 8 bases. Germline-derived CDR1 and CDR2 are SGHAT and FQDESV (reference sequence). This CDR3 has 13 residues. Trimming removed 8 bases from V and 5 bases from J; junction bases left unmatched: 7. In DNA, the CDR3 is TGTGCCAGCGACGGGACTAGTCGGGAGACCCAGTACTTC. It codes for CASDGTSRETQYF.

This clonotype was recorded a few times. The chain couples TRBV20-1 to TRBJ2-7; 10 nucleotides line up with TRBD1. The CDR3 loop spans 15 amino acids. Germline V gives CDR1 DFQATT, CDR2 SNEGSKA (reference sequence). Trimming at V came to 5 bases and at J to 0 bases, leaving 7 bases not matched to a gene. This CDR3 is CSALPGTGASYEQYF. The CDR3 DNA is TGCAGTGCTTTACCTGGGACAGGGGCCTCCTACGAGCAGTACTTC.

The rearrangement links TRBV29-1 to TRBJ2-5, with D possibly matching TRBD1 (6 bases). V lost 3 bases and J 0 bases, leaving 8 bases between the germline ends. Germline CDR1 and CDR2: SQVTM and ANQGSEA. CDR3 size: 13 residues. The CDR3: CSVERTDQETQYF. CDR3 in DNA: TGCAGCGTTGAGCGGACAGACCAAGAGACCCAGTACTTC.

The CDR3 DNA reads TGTGCCAGCCGATCCGGGGGGTGCGACAATCAGCCCCAGCATTTT. Its protein is CASRSGGCDNQPQHF. This chain uses TRBV28 with TRBJ1-5; a weak D match, TRBD1 (5 bases). The CDR3 length is 15 residues. Germline CDR1 MDHEN, CDR2 SYDVKM. Trimming cost V 8 bases and J 3 bases, with 17 bases left between them.

This clonotype came up many times. V gene TRBV18 combines with J gene TRBJ2-3; 10 bases map to TRBD2. The V segment lost 5 bases and the J segment 0 bases; nucleotides outside the gene matches: 2. Germline lookup yields CDR1 KGHSH and CDR2 LQKENI. The CDR3 sequence is 15 residues long. In nucleotides, the CDR3 is TGTGCCAGCTCAAAGACTAGCGGGAGCACAGATACGCAGTATTTT. Residues: CASSKTSGSTDTQYF.

The chain has TRBV29-1 and TRBJ2-3, with 12 bases aligning to TRBD1. V was clipped by 7 bases and J by 3 bases; unmatched bases: 8. This CDR3 has 15 residues. Germline CDR1 is SQVTM and CDR2 is ANQGSEA. The CDR3 sequence is CSAAGTGGFTDTQYF. DNA for the CDR3: TGCAGCGCCGCGGGGACAGGGGGCTTTACAGATACGCAGTATTTT.

J is TRBJ2-2 and V is TRBV5-6; D gene ambiguous. CDR1 and CDR2 (germline): SGHDT, YYEEEE. The CDR3 has 12 residues. V lost 6 bases and J 3 bases, leaving 6 bases between the germline ends. CDR3 DNA sequence: TGTGCCAGCAAACGGTACACCGGGGAGCTGTTTTTT. It is translated as CASKRYTGELFF.

This rearrangement joins TRBV20-1 to TRBJ1-2; the D gene is possibly TRBD1 (6 bases). This CDR3 spans 16 amino acids. Germline CDR1 reads DFQATT; CDR2 reads SNEGSKA (reference sequence). The V end was cut by 6 bases, the J end by 0 bases, with 20 bases between. The CDR3 sequence: CSAQVPSGTTNYGYTF. The CDR3 DNA follows: TGCAGTGCCCAGGTCCCAAGTGGGACAACTAACTATGGCTACACCTTC.

The chain has TRBV28 and TRBJ1-4; a possible D gene is TRBD1 (6 bases). V was pared by 5 bases and J by 5 bases, with 15 bases between. Germline V lookup: CDR1 MDHEN, CDR2 SYDVKM. The CDR3 has 15 amino acids. The DNA for the CDR3 is TGTGCCAGCAGTCTCGGGGGACACGGGAATGAAAAACTGTTTTTT. It is translated as CASSLGGHGNEKLFF. Combining the CDR3 with reference TRBV28 and TRBJ1-4 gives the whole variable domain DVKVTQSSRYLVKRTGEKVFLECVQDMDHENMFWYRQDPGLGLRLIYFSYDVKMKEKGDIPEGYSVSREKKERFSLILESASTNQTSMYLCASSLGGHGNEKLFFGSGTQLSVL.

The chain has TRBV28 and TRBJ2-7; possibly TRBD2 for D (6 bases). The germline CDR1 and CDR2 sequences are MDHEN and SYDVKM. This CDR3 spans 15 amino acids. Trimming left V 5 bases short and J 4 bases short, with 18 bases between. Here the CDR3 DNA reads TGTGCCAGCAGTGACGGGACTTTCGGGAGTTACGAGCAGTACTTC. Protein: CASSDGTFGSYEQYF.

The rearrangement joins TRBV29-1 to TRBJ2-6; 9 nucleotides line up with TRBD2. Trimming at V came to 6 bases and at J to 2 bases, leaving 8 bases not matched to a gene. CDR3 size: 16 residues. Per the germline V gene, CDR1 is SQVTM and CDR2 is ANQGSEA. For the CDR3, the DNA is TGCAGCGTCGGCCTGGCGGGAGGGCCTGGGGCCAACGTCCTGACTTTC. Its translation: CSVGLAGGPGANVLTF.

This clonotype was picked up a small number of times. The genes are TRBV3-1 and TRBJ1-5; D is ambiguous. This CDR3 region has 12 residues. Germline V lookup: CDR1 LGHDT, CDR2 YNNKEL (reference sequence). V gave up 1 base and J gave up 7 bases, with 5 bases separating them. CDR3 sequence reads: CASSQVGQPQHF. The CDR3 coding sequence is TGTGCCAGCAGCCAAGTGGGACAGCCCCAGCATTTT.

This clonotype came up a few times. One end of the junction does not line up with germline, which may come from a read error. In nucleotides, the CDR3 is TGTGTCAGCAGTTACGATTACCGACATAATGAAAAACTGTTTTTT. Translated: CVSSYDYRHNEKLFF. V usage is TRBV6-5 and J usage is TRBJ1-4; no clear D. The germline V gene encodes CDR1 MNHEY and CDR2 SVGAGI. There are 15 residues in the CDR3.

The chain is built from TRBV7-3 and TRBJ2-1; possible D gene TRBD2, 6 bases. V was shortened by 1 base and J by 2 bases, with 9 bases between the two germline ends. Germline V gene lookup returns CDR1 SGHTA and CDR2 FQGTGA. The CDR3 is made up of 15 amino acids. DNA for the CDR3: TGTGCCAGCAGCTTAAACCCGGGGGCCTACAATGAGCAGTTCTTC. It codes for CASSLNPGAYNEQFF.

The V call is TRBV6-2 or TRBV6-3, the J call TRBJ1-1; perhaps TRBD1 as D (5 bases). The germline V and J ends were trimmed by 6 bases and 11 bases, with 16 bases remaining between them. CDR1 is MNHEY and CDR2 is SVGEGT in the germline V gene. This CDR3 region has 12 residues. This chain's CDR3 is CASSPLGLRAFF. CDR3 nucleotide sequence: TGTGCCAGCAGCCCGTTGGGGCTAAGGGCTTTCTTT.

J is TRBJ1-1 and V is TRBV19, with D tentatively TRBD1 (6 bases). Trimming took 4 bases from V and 1 from J, leaving 13 bases between them. The CDR3 has 15 residues. The V gene's germline CDR1 is LNHDA and CDR2 SQIVND (reference sequence). The CDR3 nucleotides are TGTGCCAGTAGTAACCCGGGGGCCCCGAACACTGAAGCTTTCTTT. Its translation is CASSNPGAPNTEAFF. The whole variable domain, remainder taken from reference TRBV19 and TRBJ1-1, is DGGITQSPKYLFRKEGQNVTLSCEQNLNHDAMYWYRQDPGQGLRLIYYSQIVNDFQKGDIAEGYSVSREKKESFPLTVTSAQKNPTAFYLCASSNPGAPNTEAFFGQGTRLTVV.